Reported below is one T cell receptor beta chain. The antigen remains undetermined. The data stem from a study of cytomegalovirus exposure and HLA in healthy donors. Findings and caveats of the study: Researchers reported that three CMV-associated chains were confirmed in vitro as CMV antigen-specific. For TCR beta chains, V- and J-gene trimming was later linked to a missense DCLRE1C variant.

CDR3 length: 15 residues. V dropped 6 bases and J dropped 0 bases, with 15 bases sitting between them. CDR1 is MNHEY and CDR2 is SMNVEV in the germline V gene (reference sequence). Both 60 Vbeta primers and 13 Jbeta primers went into the PCR. Sequenced by immunoSEQ multiplex PCR; TCRdb stores in-frame clones only, minus some. The table shows around 67,000 clones, with approximately 92% occurring only once. The V and J genes are TRBV27 and TRBJ2-7; perhaps TRBD2 as D (6 bases). This receptor was obtained from a woman in her thirties in good health and CMV-seropositive. Sequenced material: PBMCs. CDR3 DNA: TGTGCCAGCAGCCTGAGCGGGCCAAGCTCCTACGAGCAGTACTTC. It translates to CASSLSGPSSYEQYF.